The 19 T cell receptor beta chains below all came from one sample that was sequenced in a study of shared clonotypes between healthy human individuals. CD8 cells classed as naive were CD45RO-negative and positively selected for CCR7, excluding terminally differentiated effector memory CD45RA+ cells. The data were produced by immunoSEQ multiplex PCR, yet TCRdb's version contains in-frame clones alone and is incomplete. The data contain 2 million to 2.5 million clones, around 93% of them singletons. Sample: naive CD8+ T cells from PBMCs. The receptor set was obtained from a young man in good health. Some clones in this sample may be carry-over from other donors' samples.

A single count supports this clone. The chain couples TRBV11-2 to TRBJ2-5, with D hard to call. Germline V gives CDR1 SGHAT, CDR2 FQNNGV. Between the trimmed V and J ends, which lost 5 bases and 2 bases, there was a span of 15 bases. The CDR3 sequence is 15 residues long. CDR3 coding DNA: TGTGCCAGCAGCCTAGGTTGGGGAAAGCAAGAGACCCAGTACTTC. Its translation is CASSLGWGKQETQYF.

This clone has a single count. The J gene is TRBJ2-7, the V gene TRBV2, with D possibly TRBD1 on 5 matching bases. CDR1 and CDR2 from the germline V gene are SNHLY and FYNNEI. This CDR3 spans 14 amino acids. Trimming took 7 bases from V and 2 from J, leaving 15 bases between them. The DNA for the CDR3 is TGTGCCAGCATTGATCTGGGGCCTACCTACGAGCAGTACTTC. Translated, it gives CASIDLGPTYEQYF.

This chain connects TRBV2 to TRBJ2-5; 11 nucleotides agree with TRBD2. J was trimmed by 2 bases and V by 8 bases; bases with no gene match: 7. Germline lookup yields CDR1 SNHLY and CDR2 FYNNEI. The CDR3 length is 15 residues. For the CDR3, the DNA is TGTGCCAGCTACGGGACTAGCGGAGCTCAAGAGACCCAGTACTTC. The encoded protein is CASYGTSGAQETQYF.

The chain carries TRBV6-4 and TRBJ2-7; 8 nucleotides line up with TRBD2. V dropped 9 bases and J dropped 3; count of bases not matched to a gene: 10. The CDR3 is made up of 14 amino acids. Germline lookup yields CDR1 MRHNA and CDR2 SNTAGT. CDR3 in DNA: TGTGCCAGTCGGGTGGTAGCGGGATTCTACGAGCAGTACTTC. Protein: CASRVVAGFYEQYF.

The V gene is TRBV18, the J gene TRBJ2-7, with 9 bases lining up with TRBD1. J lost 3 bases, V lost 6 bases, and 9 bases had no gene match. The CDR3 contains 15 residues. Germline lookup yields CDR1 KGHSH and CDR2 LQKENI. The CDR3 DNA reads TGTGCCAGCTCTCACCGGGACAGGGACTTCTACGAGCAGTACTTC. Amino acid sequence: CASSHRDRDFYEQYF.

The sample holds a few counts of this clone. CDR3 sequence reads: CASSIGGALWTF. The CDR3 nucleotides are TGTGCCAGTAGTATCGGGGGTGCCTTATGGACCTTC. The chain combines TRBV19 with TRBJ1-2; tentative D call: TRBD1 (5 bases). Germline V gives CDR1 LNHDA, CDR2 SQIVND (reference sequence). There are 12 residues in the CDR3. V was shortened by 3 bases and J by 14 bases, with 16 bases between the two germline ends.

CDR3: CASSAGSRDTQYF. The CDR3 coding sequence is TGTGCCAGCAGCGCAGGGTCGAGAGATACGCAGTATTTT. This sequence joins TRBV7-9 and TRBJ2-3; possibly TRBD1 for D (5 bases). The CDR3 totals 13 residues. The V end was cut by 5 bases, the J end by 5 bases, with 11 bases between. Germline V gene lookup returns CDR1 SEHNR and CDR2 FQNEAQ (reference sequence).

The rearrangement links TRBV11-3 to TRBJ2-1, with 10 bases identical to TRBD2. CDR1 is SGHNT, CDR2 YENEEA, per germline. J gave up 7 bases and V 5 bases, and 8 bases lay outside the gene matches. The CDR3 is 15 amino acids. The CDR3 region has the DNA TGTGCCAGCAGCGACCGACTAGCGGGTAATAATGAGCAGTTCTTC. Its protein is CASSDRLAGNNEQFF.

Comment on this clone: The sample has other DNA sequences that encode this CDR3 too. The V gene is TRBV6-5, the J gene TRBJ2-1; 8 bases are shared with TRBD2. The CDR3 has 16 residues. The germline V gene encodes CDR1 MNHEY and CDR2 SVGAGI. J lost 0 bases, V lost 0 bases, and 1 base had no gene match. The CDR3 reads CASSYSLAGSYNEQFF. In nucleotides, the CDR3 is TGTGCCAGCAGTTACTCCCTAGCGGGCTCCTACAATGAGCAGTTCTTC.

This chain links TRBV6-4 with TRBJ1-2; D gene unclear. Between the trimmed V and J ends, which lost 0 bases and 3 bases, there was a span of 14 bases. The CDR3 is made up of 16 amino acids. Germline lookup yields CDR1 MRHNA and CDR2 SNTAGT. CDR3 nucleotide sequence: TGTGCCAGCAGTGACTCGACCGAGGGTTCAGACTATGGCTACACCTTC. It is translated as CASSDSTEGSDYGYTF.

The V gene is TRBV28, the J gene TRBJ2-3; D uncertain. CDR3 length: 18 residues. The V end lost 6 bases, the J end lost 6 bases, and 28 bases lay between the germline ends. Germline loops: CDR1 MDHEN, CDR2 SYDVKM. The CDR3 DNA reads TGTGCCAGCAGGTTGACCCGTAGATTCAGACTGAACTTCGATACGCAGTATTTT. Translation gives CASRLTRRFRLNFDTQYF.

This CDR3 reads CASSPLGLLKSEQFF. CDR3 coding DNA: TGTGCCAGCTCACCACTCGGACTACTGAAAAGTGAGCAGTTCTTC. The chain employs TRBV18 and TRBJ2-1; TRBD2 is a possible D gene (6 bases). Germline V CDR1 and CDR2: KGHSH, LQKENI. V was pared by 1 base and J by 9 bases, with 16 bases between. The CDR3 loop spans 15 amino acids.

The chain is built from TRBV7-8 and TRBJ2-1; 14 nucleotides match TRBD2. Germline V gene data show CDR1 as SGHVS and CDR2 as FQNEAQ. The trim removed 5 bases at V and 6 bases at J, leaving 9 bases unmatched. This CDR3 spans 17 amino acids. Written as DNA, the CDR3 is TGTGCCAGCAGCCCAGGACTAGCGGGAGGTCCATTCAATGAGCAGTTCTTC. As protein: CASSPGLAGGPFNEQFF.

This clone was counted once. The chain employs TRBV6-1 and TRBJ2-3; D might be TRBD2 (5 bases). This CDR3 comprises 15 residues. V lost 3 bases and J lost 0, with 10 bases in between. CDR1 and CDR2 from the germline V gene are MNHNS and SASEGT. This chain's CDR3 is CASSDSGSSTDTQYF. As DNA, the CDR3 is TGTGCCAGCAGTGACTCGGGGTCTAGCACAGATACGCAGTATTTT.

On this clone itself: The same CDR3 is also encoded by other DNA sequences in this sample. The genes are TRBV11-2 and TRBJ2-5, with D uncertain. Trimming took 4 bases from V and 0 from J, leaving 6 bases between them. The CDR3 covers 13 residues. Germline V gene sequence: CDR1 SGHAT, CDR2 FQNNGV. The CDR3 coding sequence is TGTGCCAGCAGCTCTAGGGACCAAGAGACCCAGTACTTC. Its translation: CASSSRDQETQYF.

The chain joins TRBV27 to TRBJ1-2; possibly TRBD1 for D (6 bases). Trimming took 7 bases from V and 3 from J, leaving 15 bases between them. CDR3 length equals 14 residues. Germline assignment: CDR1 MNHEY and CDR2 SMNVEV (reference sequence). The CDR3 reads CASNVGGKDYGYTF. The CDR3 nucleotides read TGTGCCAGCAATGTAGGGGGAAAGGACTATGGCTACACCTTC.

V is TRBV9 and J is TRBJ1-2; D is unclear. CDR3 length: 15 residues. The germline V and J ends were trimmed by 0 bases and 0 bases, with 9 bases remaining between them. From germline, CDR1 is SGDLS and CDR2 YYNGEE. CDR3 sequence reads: CASSVGLRTNYGYTF. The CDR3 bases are TGTGCCAGCAGCGTAGGGCTCCGAACTAACTATGGCTACACCTTC.

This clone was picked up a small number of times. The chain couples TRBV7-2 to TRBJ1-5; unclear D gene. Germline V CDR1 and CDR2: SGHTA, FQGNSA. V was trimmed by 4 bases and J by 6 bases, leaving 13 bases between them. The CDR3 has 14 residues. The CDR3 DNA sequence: TGTGCCAGCAGCTGGGGTCCCGGGAGTCAGCCCCAGCATTTT. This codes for CASSWGPGSQPQHF. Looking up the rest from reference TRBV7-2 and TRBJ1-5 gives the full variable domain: GAGVSQSPSNKVTEKGKDVELRCDPISGHTALYWYRQSLGQGLEFLIYFQGNSAPDKSGLPSDRFSAERTGGSVSTLTIQRTQQEDSAVYLCASSWGPGSQPQHFGDGTRLSIL.

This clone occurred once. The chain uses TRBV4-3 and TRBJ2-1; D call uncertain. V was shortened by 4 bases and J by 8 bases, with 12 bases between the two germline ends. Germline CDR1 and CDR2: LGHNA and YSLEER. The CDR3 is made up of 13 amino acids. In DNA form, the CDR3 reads TGCGCCAGCAGCCGAAAAGAGCTGGATGAGCAGTTCTTC. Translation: CASSRKELDEQFF.